Below, one TCR beta chain is given with its context. As originally analysed: Estimated nucleated cell counts came from reference gene primer amplification. The table came from immunoSEQ multiplex PCR; TCRdb's copy has only in-frame clones and leaves some out. The DNA was the basis for D and trimming; V, J and clone size are from that table. The sample lists just over 650,000 clones; 90% were seen once. The CDR3 spans 18 residues. Germline V gene data show CDR1 as SGDLS and CDR2 as YYNGEE. V shed 4 bases, J shed 6 bases, and the junction held 15 bases outside the gene matches. This sample stems from a study of blood T cell repertoires in COVID-19. Across the study: The samples span acute and convalescent COVID-19 from the United States, Italy and Spain.

This TCR derives from a woman between 18 and 30 years old with acute or convalescent COVID-19. V gene TRBV9 combines with J gene TRBJ2-3; 12 bases are a match to TRBD2. The sequenced sample consisted of peripheral blood. The CDR3 coding sequence is TGTGCCAGCAGCCCGCGGACTAGCGGGGTTATCACGGCGGATACGCAGTATTTT. As protein: CASSPRTSGVITADTQYF.